This paragraph covers one T cell receptor (beta chain) sequence. Naive CD8 cells were CD45RO-negative, positively selected for CCR7, excluding terminally differentiated effector memory CD45RA+ cells. This entry comes from a study of shared clonotypes between healthy human individuals. This CDR3 has 14 residues. The germline V and J ends were trimmed by 1 base and 8 bases, with 9 bases remaining between them. The germline V gene has CDR1 KGHSY and CDR2 FQNENV. Sequencing used immunoSEQ multiplex PCR; TCRdb keeps in-frame clones, though not all of them. The repertoire holds roughly 2 million clones, with roughly 95% as singletons.

The sequenced material came from naive CD8+ T cells sorted from blood. The chain is built from TRBV16 and TRBJ1-6; D gene ambiguous. The sequence derives from a man aged 18 to 30 in good health. This chain's CDR3 is CASSQFSGDSPLHF. CDR3 DNA sequence: TGTGCCAGCAGCCAATTTTCCGGGGATTCACCCCTCCACTTT. Complete variable domain (other parts from reference TRBV16 and TRBJ1-6): GEEVAQTPKHLVRGEGQKAKLYCAPIKGHSYVFWYQQVLKNEFKFLISFQNENVFDETGMPKERFSAKCLPNSPCSLEIQATKLEDSAVYFCASSQFSGDSPLHFGNGTRLTVT.